This T cell receptor beta chain was captured in a study of blood T cell repertoires in COVID-19. Looking at the study overall: Acute-phase and convalescent COVID-19 samples originated in the United States, Italy and Spain.

Authors' analysis steps: Nucleated cell number was recorded as an estimate derived from reference gene primer amplification. Using immunoSEQ multiplex PCR, the repertoire was profiled, and TCRdb retains in-frame clones only, with some absent. V and J calls and clone size come straight from that table; D and trimming were deduced from the DNA. In the table there are roughly 290,000 clones, 90% of which are singletons. Participant ages covered about 18 to 89 years across 24 US areas. Cohort assignment relied on participant-reported clinical history. V shed 6 bases and J shed 4 bases, with 9 bases lying between them. There are 12 residues in the CDR3. Per germline, CDR1 MNHEY and CDR2 SMNVEV (reference sequence).

Material for sequencing was PBMCs or T cells enriched from blood (not recorded which). The TCR sequence derives from a woman younger than 30 with acute COVID-19. The chain carries TRBV27 and TRBJ1-2; D is undetermined. The CDR3 DNA reads as TGTGCCAGCAGGCTGGGCAGCTATGGCTACACCTTC. Its translation is CASRLGSYGYTF.